Each of the 25 T cell receptor beta chains below was sequenced from the same sample in a study of identical twins' blood T cells. One entry per CDR3 protein, called by TCRdb with MiXCR from the 5' RACE reads. In the table there are about 370,000 distinct CDR3 sequences, about 28% of which are singletons. The sequencing sample was made of PBMCs. Every receptor here comes from a woman aged 18-55 years in good health.

This clonotype came up a few times. The rearrangement uses TRBV29-1 and TRBJ2-3; D gene unclear. The length of the CDR3 is 14 residues. V dropped 4 bases and J dropped 3 bases, with 14 bases sitting between them. In germline, CDR1 is SQVTM, CDR2 ANQGSEA. CDR3 sequence reads: CSVGQLTLTDTQYF. The CDR3 DNA follows: TGCAGCGTTGGGCAGCTGACTTTAACAGATACGCAGTATTTT.

V is TRBV3-1 and J is TRBJ1-2; D not certain. The ends were cut back, 1 base at V and 2 bases at J, with 11 bases in the middle. CDR1 is LGHDT and CDR2 is YNNKEL in the germline V gene (reference sequence). The CDR3 runs 15 residues. CDR3 in DNA: TGTGCCAGCAGCCAAGGAGCTACTGCCAACTATGGCTACACCTTC. As protein: CASSQGATANYGYTF.

This clonotype was observed a handful of times. J is TRBJ2-2 and V is TRBV7-3; D unclear. The CDR3 spans 14 residues. Trimming took 0 bases from V and 5 from J, leaving 7 bases between them. Germline CDR1 and CDR2: SGHTA and FQGTGA. CDR3: CASSLTKITGELFF. DNA of the CDR3: TGTGCCAGCAGCTTAACGAAGATAACCGGGGAGCTGTTTTTT.

This chain uses TRBV6-5 with TRBJ1-2; D is possibly TRBD1 (6 bases). The CDR3 loop spans 12 amino acids. The V and J ends lost 6 bases and 4 bases respectively, with 9 bases between them. The germline V gene encodes CDR1 MNHEY and CDR2 SVGAGI. DNA of the CDR3: TGTGCCAGCAGGCTCAGGGGCTATGGCTACACCTTC. The encoded protein is CASRLRGYGYTF.

This clonotype was detected a few times. This chain uses TRBV5-1 with TRBJ1-2, with D maybe TRBD1 (6 bases). Germline assignment: CDR1 SGHRS and CDR2 YFSETQ. The CDR3 is 13 amino acids. Trimming cost V 0 bases and J 8 bases, with 11 bases left between them. DNA for the CDR3: TGCGCCAGCAGCTTGGTTTCAGGGGTAGGCTACACCTTC. The encoded protein is CASSLVSGVGYTF.

This clonotype was observed a handful of times. This chain connects TRBV5-1 to TRBJ1-3; D unclear. Germline V gives CDR1 SGHRS, CDR2 YFSETQ. Trimming stripped 1 base from V and 0 bases from J, with 11 bases between. The CDR3 covers 16 residues. CDR3 sequence (DNA): TGCGCCAGCAGCTTGATGCAGGCCAGCTCTGGAAACACCATATATTTT. Its translation: CASSLMQASSGNTIYF.

This clonotype was found a few times. The chain joins TRBV10-3 to TRBJ1-3; 10 nucleotides line up with TRBD1. The CDR3 spans 17 residues. Trimming at V came to 6 bases and at J to 0 bases, leaving 8 bases not matched to a gene. Germline CDR1 and CDR2: ENHRY and SYGVKD. The CDR3 coding sequence is TGTGCCATCAGCCGCGGGACAGGGGACCACTCTGGAAACACCATATATTTT. It codes for CAISRGTGDHSGNTIYF.

The J gene is TRBJ2-3, the V gene TRBV5-1; D uncertain. The length of the CDR3 is 16 residues. V lost 2 bases, J lost 0 bases, and 13 bases lay in between. Germline lookup yields CDR1 SGHRS and CDR2 YFSETQ. The CDR3 loop reads CASSFPSSPSTDTQYF. As DNA, the CDR3 is TGCGCCAGCAGCTTCCCTTCAAGTCCTAGCACAGATACGCAGTATTTT.

V usage is TRBV20-1 and J usage is TRBJ1-2, with 10 bases fitting TRBD1. This CDR3 spans 15 amino acids. In germline, CDR1 is DFQATT, CDR2 SNEGSKA (reference sequence). J was trimmed by 4 bases and V by 2 bases; bases with no gene match: 7. CDR3 sequence: CSARPGTGAIYGYTF. CDR3 nucleotide sequence: TGCAGTGCTAGACCCGGGACAGGGGCTATCTATGGCTACACCTTC.

This clonotype was counted a few times. The rearrangement joins TRBV12-3 or TRBV12-4 to TRBJ2-1; 11 nucleotides agree with TRBD2. There are 14 residues in the CDR3. The V and J ends lost 8 bases and 8 bases, in that order; junction bases with no gene match: 8. In DNA, the CDR3 is TGTGCCAGCGTTACTAGCGGGAGTAGGTATGAGCAGTTCTTC. Protein product: CASVTSGSRYEQFF.

V and J are TRBV7-9 and TRBJ2-7; no reliable D call. V dropped 2 bases and J dropped 2 bases, with 4 bases sitting between them. CDR1 and CDR2 from the germline V gene are SEHNR and FQNEAQ (reference sequence). The CDR3 sequence is 12 residues long. This chain's CDR3 is CASSLLPYEQYF. For the CDR3, the DNA is TGTGCCAGCAGCTTACTTCCCTACGAGCAGTACTTC.

The chain is built from TRBV3-1 and TRBJ1-5; 7 bases agree with TRBD1. V was pared by 3 bases and J by 3 bases, with 8 bases of the junction left unmatched. The CDR3 is made up of 16 amino acids. The germline gives CDR1 LGHDT, CDR2 YNNKEL (reference sequence). The CDR3 loop is CASSQTGRSLNQPQHF. The CDR3 region has the DNA TGTGCCAGCAGCCAGACAGGGAGAAGTCTCAATCAGCCCCAGCATTTT.

The table lists this clonotype with a few counts. The V gene is TRBV9, the J gene TRBJ1-2; weak D call: TRBD1 (5 bases). This CDR3 is 15 amino acids long. Germline V gene sequence: CDR1 SGDLS, CDR2 YYNGEE. Trimming took off 3 bases at V and 4 bases at J, with 16 bases between the two ends. The CDR3 region is CASSASTTGLYGYTF. CDR3 sequence (DNA): TGTGCCAGCAGCGCTTCTACTACGGGACTCTATGGCTACACCTTC.

V and J are TRBV6-4 and TRBJ1-2; 8 bases are shared with TRBD1. J lost 4 bases, V lost 0 bases, and 4 bases had no gene match. The CDR3 totals 15 residues. Germline-derived CDR1 and CDR2 are MRHNA and SNTAGT. The CDR3 nucleotides are TGTGCCAGCAGTGACTCCCCTGGACAGGGCTATGGCTACACCTTC. This gives the protein CASSDSPGQGYGYTF.

The chain has TRBV20-1 and TRBJ2-1; 7 bases are a match to TRBD2. CDR3 length: 14 amino acids. With V trimmed by 3 bases and J by 7 bases, 9 bases remained unmatched. Germline CDR1 is DFQATT and CDR2 is SNEGSKA (reference sequence). The CDR3 loop reads CSARYGGSQNEQFF. The CDR3, as DNA: TGCAGTGCTAGGTATGGCGGGAGTCAGAATGAGCAGTTCTTC.

On this clonotype itself: This may come from a read error, since a much larger clone is one base off. This chain uses TRBV7-2 with TRBJ1-5; D is perhaps TRBD1 (5 bases). CDR1 and CDR2 (germline): SGHTA, FQGNSA. The CDR3 is 13 residues long. CDR3 in DNA: TGTGCCAGCAGCTTAGAAGCGGGGCAGCCCCGGCATTTT. This translates into CASSLEAGQPRHF. Full variable domain (missing parts from reference TRBV7-2 and TRBJ1-5): GAGVSQSPSNKVTEKGKDVELRCDPISGHTALYWYRQSLGQGLEFLIYFQGNSAPDKSGLPSDRFSAERTGGSVSTLTIQRTQQEDSAVYLCASSLEAGQPRHFGDGTRLSIL.

The chain combines TRBV6-2 or TRBV6-3 with TRBJ1-2, with 7 bases fitting TRBD1. The CDR3 sequence is 13 residues long. Looked up from germline, CDR1 is MNHEY and CDR2 is SVGEGT. V gave up 7 bases and J gave up 3 bases; unmatched junction bases: 5. The CDR3 loop reads CASTRTGDYGYTF. The CDR3, as DNA: TGTGCCAGCACGCGGACAGGAGACTATGGCTACACCTTC.

The chain combines TRBV6-1 with TRBJ2-7, with 9 bases fitting TRBD2. V shed 1 base and J 3 bases; nucleotides not matched to a gene: 4. The CDR3 runs to 15 residues. The germline V gene encodes CDR1 MNHNS and CDR2 SASEGT. In DNA form, the CDR3 reads TGTGCCAGCAGTGAAGAGACTAGCGGCAACTACGAGCAGTACTTC. Protein product: CASSEETSGNYEQYF.

In its sample, this clonotype was seen a few times. V and J are TRBV20-1 and TRBJ2-3; 8 bases align to TRBD2. This CDR3 spans 15 amino acids. Per germline, CDR1 DFQATT and CDR2 SNEGSKA (reference sequence). J gave up 7 bases and V 5 bases, and 14 bases lay outside the gene matches. The DNA for the CDR3 is TGCAGTGCTCTTTTCCCGGGACTAGGAAAGAATACGCAGTATTTT. It translates to CSALFPGLGKNTQYF.

In its sample, this clonotype was seen a few times. The chain combines TRBV20-1 with TRBJ1-3, with D hard to call. Germline V gene lookup returns CDR1 DFQATT and CDR2 SNEGSKA (reference sequence). V was clipped by 3 bases and J by 0 bases, with 9 bases between them. The CDR3 runs 14 residues. This chain's CDR3 is CSASEPLSGNTIYF. CDR3 sequence (DNA): TGCAGTGCTAGTGAACCCCTCTCTGGAAACACCATATATTTT.

This clonotype has just a few counts. The chain uses TRBV12-3 or TRBV12-4 and TRBJ2-2, with no clear D. The CDR3 runs to 14 residues. The ends were cut back, 4 bases at V and 4 bases at J, with 10 bases in the middle. CDR3 amino acids: CASSSNGGTGELFF. The CDR3 nucleotides read TGTGCCAGCAGTTCTAACGGCGGCACCGGGGAGCTGTTTTTT.

This clonotype was seen a handful of times. The chain carries TRBV4-3 and TRBJ2-7; D unresolved. The ends were cut back, 0 bases at V and 4 bases at J, with 7 bases in the middle. This CDR3 contains 13 residues. CDR1 LGHNA and CDR2 YSLEER come from the germline V gene. The CDR3 DNA sequence: TGCGCCAGCAGCCAAGAGAGGACGTACGAGCAGTACTTC. Amino acid sequence: CASSQERTYEQYF.

The chain links TRBV4-1 to TRBJ1-5; D gene ambiguous. The CDR3 totals 15 residues. Germline V gene lookup returns CDR1 MGHRA and CDR2 YSYEKL. Trimming left V 0 bases short and J 3 bases short, with 9 bases between. The CDR3 region is CASSQDTAFNQPQHF. The CDR3 DNA reads TGCGCCAGCAGCCAAGACACAGCCTTCAATCAGCCCCAGCATTTT.

The rearrangement links TRBV2 to TRBJ1-4; D is uncertain. Trimming stripped 4 bases from V and 0 bases from J, with 6 bases between. This CDR3 has 14 amino acids. Germline V gene sequence: CDR1 SNHLY, CDR2 FYNNEI. The CDR3 DNA reads TGTGCCAGCAGTGTCGCCACAACTAATGAAAAACTGTTTTTT. As protein: CASSVATTNEKLFF. The complete variable domain, with remaining parts taken from reference TRBV2 and TRBJ1-4, reads EPEVTQTPSHQVTQMGQEVILRCVPISNHLYFYWYRQILGQKVEFLVSFYNNEISEKSEIFDDQFSVERPDGSNFTLKIRSTKLEDSAMYFCASSVATTNEKLFFGSGTQLSVL.

The J gene is TRBJ2-3, the V gene TRBV10-3, with D unclear. The V end was cut by 2 bases, the J end by 2 bases, with 8 bases between. The CDR3 extends over 14 amino acids. CDR1 ENHRY and CDR2 SYGVKD come from the germline V gene. The CDR3 DNA reads TGTGCCATCAGTGAGGGGCTCATCACAGATACGCAGTATTTT. Translated, it gives CAISEGLITDTQYF.